This T cell receptor beta chain was profiled in a study of T-cell reconstitution after alpha-beta-depleted transplantation in children. Study outcomes and limitations: Recipient T cells and thymic progenitors that survived were the source of the high TCRbeta diversity seen at day 60 in some patients. About two months after transplant, alpha-beta T cells reportedly came from several hundred expanded graft clones. From newly produced T cells came most of the T-cell counts and diversity one year after transplant.

Ten or more counts support this clonotype. Its antigen is not known. V lost 8 bases and J 6 bases, leaving 16 bases between the germline ends. Germline CDR1 SNHLY, CDR2 FYNNEI. The CDR3 covers 13 residues. TCRbeta library preparation incorporated unique molecular identifiers. TCRdb independently ran MiXCR on the PCR reads; one entry per CDR3 protein. Here the sample spans more than 300,000 distinct CDR3 sequences, roughly 17% being singletons. The TCR was taken from a male patient between 2 and 15 years old who had a stem cell transplant for acute lymphoblastic leukemia, so the T cells may come from the graft donor. V and J are TRBV2 and TRBJ1-1, with D hard to call. The starting material was PBMCs, mostly from graft donor cells, obtained 360 days after TCRalphabeta/CD19-depleted stem cell transplant. CDR3 DNA: TGTGCCAGCGGTATGAGGGCGGGCGCTGAAGCTTTCTTT. This codes for CASGMRAGAEAFF.